The source of this T cell receptor beta chain is a study of blood T cell repertoires in COVID-19. About the study: COVID-19 samples collected from the United States, Italy and Spain covered acute and convalescent phases.

How the authors handled the data: The authors estimated nucleated cell counts from reference gene primer amplification. Using immunoSEQ multiplex PCR, the repertoire was profiled, and TCRdb retains in-frame clones only, with some absent. The V and J calls and clone size are taken from that table; D and trimming were inferred from the DNA. The sample records roughly 100,000 clones, around 80% being singletons. V was pared by 2 bases and J by 1 base, with 9 bases between. Germline V gene lookup returns CDR1 MNHNY and CDR2 SVGAGI (reference sequence). The CDR3 covers 14 residues. This clonotype was sampled from a man at least 80 years old with acute or convalescent COVID-19. The chain employs TRBV6-6 and TRBJ2-7, with D possibly TRBD1 on 6 matching bases. The material sequenced was peripheral blood. The CDR3 here is CASSYPGHSYEQYF. The CDR3 DNA follows: TGTGCCAGCAGTTACCCGGGACATTCCTACGAGCAGTACTTC.